Presented here are 17 T cell receptor beta chains from one specimen sequenced in a study of blood T cell repertoires in COVID-19. TCRdb's table, derived via immunoSEQ multiplex PCR, lists solely in-frame clones and lacks some. The sample has a few hundred thousand clones, 70% to 90% seen once. The sequenced sample was peripheral blood. The receptors stem from a woman between 40 and 55 years old with acute or convalescent COVID-19.

The V and J genes are TRBV4-2 and TRBJ1-1; no firm D call. Per the germline V gene, CDR1 is LGHNA and CDR2 is YNFKEQ. With 1 base removed from V and 4 bases from J, the gap between germline ends came to 7 bases. CDR3 length: 13 amino acids. The CDR3 loop reads CASSQGAGTEAFF. The CDR3 DNA reads as TGTGCCAGCAGCCAAGGGGCGGGCACTGAAGCTTTCTTT.

The V call is TRBV27, the J call TRBJ1-1, with D possibly TRBD1 on 5 matching bases. Trimming left V 6 bases short and J 5 bases short, with 16 bases between. CDR1 and CDR2 (germline): MNHEY, SMNVEV (reference sequence). The CDR3 is 14 residues long. This CDR3 is CASSRAGFLTEAFF. The CDR3 nucleotides read TGTGCCAGCAGCCGTGCAGGGTTTTTAACTGAAGCTTTCTTT.

The chain couples TRBV3-1 (or the pseudogene TRBV3-2) to TRBJ1-2, with 7 bases lining up with TRBD1. Germline trimming cut 3 bases from V and 5 bases from J; bases unmatched to any gene: 6. Germline V gene data show CDR1 as LGHDT and CDR2 as YNNKEL (reference sequence). This CDR3 region has 14 residues. The DNA for the CDR3 is TGTGCCAGCAGCCAGCAAGGGGGCGGATATGGCTACACCTTC. Translated: CASSQQGGGYGYTF.

J is TRBJ1-1 and V is TRBV23-1; perhaps TRBD1 as D (6 bases). TRBV23-1 is an ORF; its function is uncertain. This CDR3 contains 17 residues. V was trimmed by 6 bases and J by 0 bases, leaving 20 bases between them. DNA of the CDR3: TGCGCCAGCAGCCCATTCCTGCGGGGGGCTGTGAACACTGAAGCTTTCTTT. Amino acid sequence: CASSPFLRGAVNTEAFF.

The gene calls are TRBV10-3 and TRBJ1-1; 7 nucleotides align to TRBD1. CDR1 and CDR2 from the germline V gene are ENHRY and SYGVKD. There are 14 residues in the CDR3. With V trimmed by 4 bases and J by 7 bases, 9 bases remained unmatched. CDR3 region: CAISASGTAIEAFF. The CDR3 DNA is TGTGCCATCAGTGCATCCGGGACAGCGATTGAAGCTTTCTTT.

V is TRBV7-2 and J is TRBJ2-3, with D tentatively TRBD1 (5 bases). V was pared by 1 base and J by 0 bases, with 8 bases between. This CDR3 is built from 15 residues. The germline V gene has CDR1 SGHTA and CDR2 FQGNSA. The CDR3: CASSLEGASTDTQYF. The CDR3 region has the DNA TGTGCCAGCAGCTTAGAAGGGGCCAGCACAGATACGCAGTATTTT. Using reference TRBV7-2 and TRBJ2-3 for the parts outside the CDR3, the full variable domain is GAGVSQSPSNKVTEKGKDVELRCDPISGHTALYWYRQSLGQGLEFLIYFQGNSAPDKSGLPSDRFSAERTGGSVSTLTIQRTQQEDSAVYLCASSLEGASTDTQYFGPGTRLTVL.

This clone appeared a few times. This rearrangement joins TRBV3-1 (or the pseudogene TRBV3-2) to TRBJ1-6; 7 bases map to TRBD1. The CDR3 totals 12 residues. Trimming at V came to 8 bases and at J to 10 bases, leaving 5 bases not matched to a gene. Germline V gene data show CDR1 as LGHDT and CDR2 as YNNKEL (reference sequence). CDR3 region: CASRDSGSPLHF. The CDR3 DNA follows: TGTGCCAGCCGGGACAGCGGCTCACCCCTCCACTTT.

The V call is TRBV9, the J call TRBJ2-1; 12 nucleotides agree with TRBD2. Germline V CDR1 and CDR2: SGDLS, YYNGEE. Germline trimming cut 5 bases from V and 1 base from J; bases unmatched to any gene: 7. CDR3 size: 17 residues. CDR3 protein: CASRGLAGGPSYNEQFF. CDR3 in DNA: TGTGCCAGCAGAGGGCTAGCGGGGGGGCCGTCCTACAATGAGCAGTTCTTC. Using reference TRBV9 and TRBJ2-1 for the parts outside the CDR3, the full variable domain is DSGVTQTPKHLITATGQRVTLRCSPRSGDLSVYWYQQSLDQGLQFLIQYYNGEERAKGNILERFSAQQFPDLHSELNLSSLELGDSALYFCASRGLAGGPSYNEQFFGPGTRLTVL.

The chain recombines TRBV29-1 with TRBJ1-2; no clear D. The V and J ends lost 3 bases and 4 bases respectively, with 12 bases between them. Germline V lookup: CDR1 SQVTM, CDR2 ANQGSEA. CDR3 size: 13 residues. The CDR3 sequence: CSVDGPGSYGYTF. In nucleotides, the CDR3 is TGCAGCGTTGATGGTCCGGGGAGCTATGGCTACACCTTC.

V is TRBV29-1 and J is TRBJ1-2, with D perhaps TRBD1 (5 bases). The V gene lost 3 bases and the J gene lost 6 bases, with 14 bases spanning the gap. Germline CDR1 SQVTM, CDR2 ANQGSEA. This CDR3 spans 13 amino acids. The CDR3 loop is CSVEQGFYDGYTF. The CDR3 DNA is TGCAGCGTTGAGCAGGGCTTCTATGATGGCTACACCTTC.

Note on this clone: The sample contains more than one DNA sequence encoding this CDR3. The CDR3 DNA reads as TGCGCCAGCAGCTTGGTACAGGGTTCTACTGAAGCTTTCTTT. Translated: CASSLVQGSTEAFF. This rearrangement joins TRBV5-1 to TRBJ1-1; maybe TRBD1 (6 bases). Trimming removed 0 bases at V and 5 bases at J, with 11 bases between. This CDR3 spans 14 amino acids. CDR1 SGHRS and CDR2 YFSETQ come from the germline V gene.

This clone has only one observation. The V gene is TRBV5-1, the J gene TRBJ2-1, with TRBD2 identical over 11 bases. This CDR3 contains 17 residues. Germline CDR1 is SGHRS and CDR2 is YFSETQ. V shed 4 bases and J 5 bases; nucleotides not matched to a gene: 11. This CDR3 reads CASSAAPRLAGNNEQFF. In DNA, the CDR3 is TGCGCCAGCAGCGCTGCTCCCAGACTAGCGGGGAACAATGAGCAGTTCTTC. Together with reference TRBV5-1 and TRBJ2-1, the CDR3 gives the full variable domain: KAGVTQTPRYLIKTRGQQVTLSCSPISGHRSVSWYQQTPGQGLQFLFEYFSETQRNKGNFPGRFSGRQFSNSRSEMNVSTLELGDSALYLCASSAAPRLAGNNEQFFGPGTRLTVL.

Here the CDR3 reads CASRDGQVDGYTF. DNA for the CDR3: TGTGCCAGTAGAGACGGACAGGTCGATGGCTACACCTTC. The V call is TRBV19, the J call TRBJ1-2, with 7 bases identical to TRBD1. V was clipped by 6 bases and J by 6 bases; unmatched bases: 7. This CDR3 is 13 amino acids long. The V gene's germline CDR1 is LNHDA and CDR2 SQIVND (reference sequence).

J is TRBJ1-2 and V is TRBV4-1; 7 nucleotides align to TRBD1. After removal of 1 base from V and 3 bases from J, the junction contained 2 bases not matched to a gene. Germline lookup yields CDR1 MGHRA and CDR2 YSYEKL. The CDR3 has 14 residues. For the CDR3, the DNA is TGCGCCAGCAGCCAAGGACAGGGTCACTATGGCTACACCTTC. It is translated as CASSQGQGHYGYTF.

The chain uses TRBV2 and TRBJ1-6, with 7 positions matching TRBD1. The CDR3 is made up of 14 amino acids. CDR1 and CDR2 (germline): SNHLY, FYNNEI. The V segment lost 8 bases and the J segment 5 bases; nucleotides outside the gene matches: 6. The CDR3 loop is CASGKGQHNSPLHF. Here the CDR3 DNA reads TGTGCCAGCGGAAAGGGACAGCATAATTCACCCCTCCACTTT. The variable domain in full, completed from reference TRBV2 and TRBJ1-6, reads EPEVTQTPSHQVTQMGQEVILRCVPISNHLYFYWYRQILGQKVEFLVSFYNNEISEKSEIFDDQFSVERPDGSNFTLKIRSTKLEDSAMYFCASGKGQHNSPLHFGNGTRLTVT.

This clone was picked up one time. V usage is TRBV13 and J usage is TRBJ1-2; TRBD1 matches at 7 bases. The CDR3 is made up of 21 amino acids. V lost 3 bases to trimming and J lost 4 bases; unmatched junction nucleotides: 26. In germline, CDR1 is PRHDT, CDR2 FYEKMQ (reference sequence). The CDR3 sequence: CASSFGSNPGQSLGEPYGYTF. Written as DNA, the CDR3 is TGTGCCAGCAGCTTCGGGTCAAACCCGGGACAGTCCTTAGGGGAACCCTATGGCTACACCTTC.

The V gene is TRBV2, the J gene TRBJ1-1; the D gene is possibly TRBD1 (5 bases). Germline CDR1 SNHLY, CDR2 FYNNEI. The CDR3 runs 13 residues. V was shortened by 4 bases and J by 2 bases, with 8 bases between the two germline ends. CDR3 amino acids: CASSADINTEAFF. The DNA for the CDR3 is TGTGCCAGCAGTGCGGACATTAACACTGAAGCTTTCTTT.